This T cell receptor beta chain stems from a study of T cell repertoires in cytomegalovirus infection. For the study at large: Indicated by public TCR beta signatures were CMV infection and matching HLA type.

General observations from the study: Pooled public TCR beta family frequency picked out CMV carriers with the relevant HLA. HLA-C-restricted CMV-specific TCR beta clonotypes were dominant in the ex vivo response.

V gave up 3 bases and J gave up 5 bases; unmatched junction bases: 5. Germline V gene sequence: CDR1 SGHVS, CDR2 FQNEAQ. There are 14 residues in the CDR3. TCRdb re-called the reads with MiXCR, one entry per CDR3 protein. The sample lists some 680,000 distinct CDR3 sequences, about 40% occurring once. Points on this clonotype: Its antigen is unidentified.

The sequenced sample was PBMCs. The chain joins TRBV7-8 to TRBJ2-7, with TRBD1 matching over 9 bases. The TCR was taken from a human donor in good health (CMV status not recorded). Some clones in this sample may be carry-over from other donors' samples. DNA for the CDR3: TGTGCCAGCAGCTTGCGGACAGGGGTCGACGAGCAGTACTTC. Its translation: CASSLRTGVDEQYF.